Presented here are 19 T cell receptor beta chains from one specimen sequenced in a study of T cells in narcolepsy. Produced via immunoSEQ multiplex PCR; TCRdb's table is partial and in-frame only. In the table there are more than 20,000 clones, around 90% of which are singletons. Sequences were obtained from CD45RA- memory CD4+ T cells from PBMCs. These receptors were collected from a human donor with narcolepsy.

V is TRBV20-1 and J is TRBJ2-1; TRBD1 is a possible D gene (5 bases). Germline-derived CDR1 and CDR2 are DFQATT and SNEGSKA (reference sequence). Trimming removed 6 bases at V and 8 bases at J, with 11 bases between. This CDR3 comprises 11 residues. CDR3 region: CSALTEDEQFF. CDR3 nucleotides: TGCAGTGCCCTGACAGAGGATGAGCAGTTCTTC.

The V gene is TRBV29-1, the J gene TRBJ2-4; 7 bases are shared with TRBD1. Losses at the gene ends were 6 bases for V and 6 bases for J; bases not matched to a gene: 8. Per the germline V gene, CDR1 is SQVTM and CDR2 is ANQGSEA. The CDR3 is 13 amino acids. The CDR3 DNA sequence: TGCAGCGTCAGACAGGGAAGGAGAAACATTCAGTACTTC. It codes for CSVRQGRRNIQYF.

The CDR3 region is CASRAGGTYNEQFF. CDR3 sequence (DNA): TGCGCCAGCCGAGCCGGGGGTACCTACAATGAGCAGTTCTTC. This rearrangement joins TRBV10-2 to TRBJ2-1, with TRBD2 as a possible D gene (6 bases). The CDR3 length is 14 residues. The germline CDR1 and CDR2 sequences are WSHSY and SAAADI. With 8 bases removed from V and 2 bases from J, the gap between germline ends came to 13 bases.

This chain uses TRBV4-1 with TRBJ1-2; D perhaps matches TRBD1 (5 bases). This CDR3 spans 15 amino acids. The V end lost 2 bases, the J end lost 6 bases, and 16 bases lay between the germline ends. Germline loops: CDR1 MGHRA, CDR2 YSYEKL. CDR3 sequence reads: CASSQPLRGRDGYTF. As DNA, the CDR3 is TGCGCCAGCAGCCAACCTCTTCGGGGGAGGGATGGCTACACCTTC.

The chain employs TRBV7-9 and TRBJ2-5; TRBD2 is a possible D gene (5 bases). Trimming left V 1 base short and J 1 base short, with 10 bases between. CDR1 and CDR2 (germline): SEHNR, FQNEAQ (reference sequence). This CDR3 has 15 amino acids. The CDR3 DNA sequence: TGTGCCAGCAGCTTAGAAACGGGAATCCAAGAGACCCAGTACTTC. It specifies CASSLETGIQETQYF.

The chain is built from TRBV5-6 and TRBJ2-5; TRBD1 matches at 9 bases. The CDR3 loop spans 13 amino acids. Per germline, CDR1 SGHDT and CDR2 YYEEEE. Trimming cost V 4 bases and J 4 bases; bases outside gene matches: 2. The DNA for the CDR3 is TGTGCCAGCAGCAGGGGACAGGGAGAGACCCAGTACTTC. Translated: CASSRGQGETQYF.

V and J are TRBV28 and TRBJ1-5; 7 positions agree with TRBD1. V lost 4 bases, J lost 6 bases, and 12 bases stayed unmatched. The germline V gene encodes CDR1 MDHEN and CDR2 SYDVKM. The CDR3 has 16 residues. The CDR3 DNA follows: TGTGCCAGCAGTTCCCCGACCGGACAGGCGCTTCAGCCCCAGCATTTT. Translating gives CASSSPTGQALQPQHF.

The V call is TRBV29-1, the J call TRBJ1-2; a weak D match, TRBD1 (6 bases). This CDR3 is built from 12 residues. With 4 bases removed from V and 6 bases from J, the gap between germline ends came to 12 bases. The germline CDR1 and CDR2 sequences are SQVTM and ANQGSEA. The CDR3 reads CSVGRGEDGYTF. The CDR3 coding sequence is TGCAGCGTTGGGAGGGGGGAGGATGGCTACACCTTC.

This clone appeared a single time. The chain employs TRBV5-1 and TRBJ1-1; D gene ambiguous. CDR3 length: 15 residues. Per the germline V gene, CDR1 is SGHRS and CDR2 is YFSETQ. Deletions cut 1 base from V and 0 bases from J, with 10 bases between. The CDR3 region is CASSLFGPMNTEAFF. The DNA of the CDR3 is TGCGCCAGCAGCTTGTTCGGGCCCATGAACACTGAAGCTTTCTTT. Filled out from reference TRBV5-1 and TRBJ1-1, the complete variable domain reads KAGVTQTPRYLIKTRGQQVTLSCSPISGHRSVSWYQQTPGQGLQFLFEYFSETQRNKGNFPGRFSGRQFSNSRSEMNVSTLELGDSALYLCASSLFGPMNTEAFFGQGTRLTVV.

V is TRBV19 and J is TRBJ1-1; D is perhaps TRBD1 (6 bases). Per the germline V gene, CDR1 is LNHDA and CDR2 is SQIVND (reference sequence). This CDR3 spans 15 amino acids. V lost 5 bases to trimming and J lost 9 bases, with 22 bases between them. In nucleotides, the CDR3 is TGTGCCAGTAGTTTCGTCACAGGCGGGGGCGGACAAGCTTTCTTT. It specifies CASSFVTGGGGQAFF.

This chain joins TRBV19 and TRBJ1-1, with D uncertain. CDR1 LNHDA and CDR2 SQIVND come from the germline V gene (reference sequence). Trimming took off 6 bases at V and 5 bases at J, with 19 bases between the two ends. The CDR3 length is 15 residues. CDR3 sequence: CASRGIPSLGTEAFF. The CDR3 DNA follows: TGTGCCAGTAGGGGGATTCCAAGTTTAGGAACTGAAGCTTTCTTT.

The rearrangement uses TRBV27 and TRBJ1-4; D is unclear. Looked up from germline, CDR1 is MNHEY and CDR2 is SMNVEV (reference sequence). The length of the CDR3 is 15 residues. Trimming cost V 0 bases and J 8 bases, with 13 bases left between them. The CDR3 nucleotides read TGTGCCAGCAGTTTATCGAGGGTGGGAAGGGAAAAACTGTTTTTT. Translation: CASSLSRVGREKLFF. Together with reference TRBV27 and TRBJ1-4, the CDR3 gives the full variable domain: EAQVTQNPRYLITVTGKKLTVTCSQNMNHEYMSWYRQDPGLGLRQIYYSMNVEVTDKGDVPEGYKVSRKEKRNFPLILESPSPNQTSLYFCASSLSRVGREKLFFGSGTQLSVL.

The chain joins TRBV11-2 to TRBJ2-1, with D perhaps TRBD1 or TRBD2 (6 bases each). V was trimmed by 4 bases and J by 10 bases, leaving 26 bases between them. The length of the CDR3 is 17 residues. Germline CDR1 is SGHAT and CDR2 is FQNNGV. The chain's CDR3 is CASSSITGGTLKGEQFF. CDR3 coding DNA: TGTGCCAGCAGCTCGATTACGGGCGGGACATTAAAAGGGGAGCAGTTCTTC. Combining the CDR3 with reference TRBV11-2 and TRBJ2-1 gives the whole variable domain EAGVAQSPRYKIIEKRQSVAFWCNPISGHATLYWYQQILGQGPKLLIQFQNNGVVDDSQLPKDRFSAERLKGVDSTLKIQPAKLEDSAVYLCASSSITGGTLKGEQFFGPGTRLTVL.

The V gene is TRBV28, the J gene TRBJ1-1, with D uncertain. Germline V gene data show CDR1 as MDHEN and CDR2 as SYDVKM. V lost 10 bases and J 0 bases, leaving 6 bases between the germline ends. This CDR3 contains 11 residues. CDR3 in DNA: TGTGCCACCGTCATGAACACTGAAGCTTTCTTT. It yields the protein CATVMNTEAFF.

The chain recombines TRBV18 with TRBJ2-6; the D is unclear. The CDR3 is 15 amino acids. Germline loops: CDR1 KGHSH, CDR2 LQKENI. Trimming removed 2 bases from V and 0 bases from J, with 5 bases in between. This chain's CDR3 is CASSPSPSGANVLTF. Written as DNA, the CDR3 is TGTGCCAGCTCACCATCCCCCTCTGGGGCCAACGTCCTGACTTTC.

V gene TRBV6-4 combines with J gene TRBJ1-5, with D perhaps TRBD1 (6 bases). The CDR3 is 15 amino acids. Looked up from germline, CDR1 is MRHNA and CDR2 is SNTAGT. The V and J ends lost 5 bases and 2 bases respectively, with 13 bases between them. The CDR3 sequence is CASSPGAGGNQPQHF. The CDR3 bases are TGTGCCAGCAGTCCTGGGGCAGGGGGCAATCAGCCCCAGCATTTT.

The chain is built from TRBV18 and TRBJ1-2; 10 bases match TRBD1. Trimming took 3 bases from V and 6 from J; bases not matched to a gene: 7. Germline CDR1 is KGHSH and CDR2 is LQKENI. The CDR3 length is 15 residues. The CDR3 spells CASSPRQGALDGYTF. CDR3 in DNA: TGTGCCAGCTCACCGCGACAGGGGGCGTTAGATGGCTACACCTTC. The full variable domain, its missing parts supplied by reference TRBV18 and TRBJ1-2, is NAGVMQNPRHLVRRRGQEARLRCSPMKGHSHVYWYRQLPEEGLKFMVYLQKENIIDESGMPKERFSAEFPKEGPSILRIQQVVRGDSAAYFCASSPRQGALDGYTFGSGTRLTVV.

The chain joins TRBV2 to TRBJ1-1; 9 positions match TRBD1. Germline V gene lookup returns CDR1 SNHLY and CDR2 FYNNEI. J lost 4 bases, V lost 8 bases, and 14 bases had no gene match. This CDR3 spans 16 amino acids. This CDR3 is CASLRDREVWGTEAFF. CDR3 nucleotide sequence: TGTGCCAGCCTCCGGGACAGGGAGGTGTGGGGCACTGAAGCTTTCTTT.

The chain is built from TRBV7-9 and TRBJ2-3, with a weak D call TRBD1 (6 bases). The germline V gene encodes CDR1 SEHNR and CDR2 FQNEAQ (reference sequence). The CDR3 length is 19 residues. Trimming took off 7 bases at V and 1 base at J, with 27 bases between the two ends. Written as DNA, the CDR3 is TGTGCCAGCACTCCTAGTAGGTTCCTCCGGGACACCCGCACAGATACGCAGTATTTT. Protein sequence: CASTPSRFLRDTRTDTQYF.